This TCR beta chain stems from a study of blood T cell repertoires in COVID-19. Per the study methods: From reference gene primer amplification, estimates of nucleated cell counts were derived. The method was immunoSEQ multiplex PCR; TCRdb's version includes in-frame clones alone and lacks a portion of them. The D gene and trimming were derived from the DNA, and the V and J assignments and clone size from that table. This table has about 280,000 clones, over 75% appearing once. CDR1 is SQVTM and CDR2 is ANQGSEA in the germline V gene. CDR3 length: 17 amino acids. The ends were cut back, 1 base at V and 1 base at J, with 20 bases in the middle. This clone was counted once.

The clonotype originates from a human donor in a cohort sampled during active COVID-19. The rearrangement uses TRBV29-1 and TRBJ2-7, with D tentatively TRBD1 (6 bases). The specimen sequenced was peripheral blood. This chain's CDR3 is CSVEAPSDRGNSYEQYF. CDR3 coding DNA: TGCAGCGTTGAAGCCCCATCGGACAGAGGAAATTCCTACGAGCAGTACTTC.